This T cell receptor (beta chain) is drawn from a study of cytomegalovirus exposure and HLA in healthy donors. The V end lost 8 bases, the J end lost 2 bases, and 6 bases lay between the germline ends. Germline-derived CDR1 and CDR2 are MNHNS and SASEGT. The CDR3 has 12 amino acids. Study-level results: A later analysis revealed that TCR association rates differed between HLA loci, peaking at DRB1 and bottoming out at HLA-C. A cluster of highly shared sequence variants was likely a sequencing artifact. Presence/absence analysis assumed near-uniform sequencing depth across donors.

About this clone: Its specificity is unknown.

The PCR had 60 Vbeta and 13 Jbeta primers. Per the original data handling: Counted up in a later analysis, unique TCR beta chains came to some 75 million, with some 9.9 million shared. The repertoire was sequenced with immunoSEQ multiplex PCR; TCRdb's copy has only in-frame clones and lacks some. V, J and clone size derive from that table, while D and trimming were established from the DNA sequence. The data hold 150,000 to 200,000 clones, with around 77% observed a single time. Input material: PBMCs. This sequence was found in a woman aged 25 to 45 in good health and CMV-seronegative. This chain uses TRBV6-1 with TRBJ2-2; D is perhaps TRBD2 (5 bases). The CDR3 coding sequence is TGTGCCAGCGGGAGAAACACCGGGGAGCTGTTTTTT. It is translated as CASGRNTGELFF.